A single sample is the source of the 27 T cell receptor beta chains below, sequenced in a study of CD8+ T cells in alopecia areata. Researchers took lesional scalp punch biopsies and peripheral blood from people who were alopecia areata patients. The authors extracted RNA and reverse transcribed it into cDNA as the sequencing template. Using immunoSEQ multiplex PCR, the repertoire was profiled, and TCRdb retains in-frame clones only, with some absent. The sample records some 7,500 clones, 65% to 70% being singletons. This sample comprised skin, obtained at week 0. These receptors were collected from a human donor with alopecia areata.

This clone has a handful of counts. V is TRBV11-1 and J is TRBJ2-3; no reliable D call. Deletions cut 2 bases from V and 0 bases from J, with 3 bases between. There are 13 residues in the CDR3. CDR1 is SGHAT, CDR2 FQDESV, per germline (reference sequence). Here the CDR3 reads CASSLFSTDTQYF. Written as DNA, the CDR3 is TGTGCCAGCAGCTTATTCAGCACAGATACGCAGTATTTT.

The chain joins TRBV5-1 to TRBJ2-2; D is possibly TRBD2 (5 bases). This CDR3 spans 16 amino acids. Germline lookup yields CDR1 SGHRS and CDR2 YFSETQ. V gave up 2 bases and J gave up 1 base, with 12 bases separating them. The CDR3 region is CASSFPLGQNTGELFF. The CDR3 bases are TGCGCCAGCAGCTTTCCACTAGGCCAGAACACCGGGGAGCTGTTTTTT.

In its sample, this clone was seen a few times. This chain joins TRBV4-1 and TRBJ1-2; D is ambiguous. CDR1 and CDR2 (germline): MGHRA, YSYEKL. V lost 1 base and J 3 bases, leaving 15 bases between the germline ends. This CDR3 spans 16 amino acids. CDR3 DNA: TGCGCCAGCAGCCAAGTTTCGCTAGCCACAGACTATGGCTACACCTTC. Its protein is CASSQVSLATDYGYTF.

This clone was detected only a few times. The chain couples TRBV13 to TRBJ2-7; D remains unclear. The germline V gene has CDR1 PRHDT and CDR2 FYEKMQ (reference sequence). Trimming shortened V by 2 bases and J by 3 bases, and 14 bases separated the two germline ends. The CDR3 runs to 15 residues. CDR3 in DNA: TGTGCCAGCAGCTTAAGTCCAGAGGCGAACTACGAGCAGTACTTC. It is translated as CASSLSPEANYEQYF.

The genes are TRBV6-5 and TRBJ2-6; D not resolved. Germline-derived CDR1 and CDR2 are MNHEY and SVGAGI. CDR3 size: 14 residues. Trimming took off 5 bases at V and 0 bases at J, with 5 bases between the two ends. This CDR3 reads CASSPFSGANVLTF. CDR3 sequence (DNA): TGTGCCAGCAGTCCCTTCTCTGGGGCCAACGTCCTGACTTTC.

This clone turned up a few times. This chain uses TRBV5-5 with TRBJ2-1; D is unresolved. Trimming cost V 1 base and J 4 bases, with 6 bases left between them. The germline V gene has CDR1 SGHKS and CDR2 YYEKEE (reference sequence). The CDR3 contains 13 residues. In DNA form, the CDR3 reads TGTGCCAGCAGCTTGCGTCCATACAATGAGCAGTTCTTC. Translating gives CASSLRPYNEQFF. The full variable domain, rest sourced from reference TRBV5-5 and TRBJ2-1, is DAGVTQSPTHLIKTRGQQVTLRCSPISGHKSVSWYQQVLGQGPQFIFQYYEKEERGRGNFPDRFSARQFPNYSSELNVNALLLGDSALYLCASSLRPYNEQFFGPGTRLTVL.

The chain carries TRBV6-6 and TRBJ1-5; no firm D call. Between the trimmed V and J ends, which lost 4 bases and 7 bases, there was a span of 14 bases. The CDR3 consists of 14 residues. The germline V gene has CDR1 MNHNY and CDR2 SVGAGI (reference sequence). CDR3 sequence (DNA): TGTGCCAGCAGTTCCCCGGGTGCGATGCAGCCCCAGCATTTT. Translating gives CASSSPGAMQPQHF.

The chain has TRBV5-1 and TRBJ1-1; TRBD1 might be the D (5 bases). The CDR3 loop spans 16 amino acids. Trimming pared 0 bases from V and 3 bases from J, leaving 15 bases between. Germline V gene lookup returns CDR1 SGHRS and CDR2 YFSETQ. The CDR3 DNA reads as TGCGCCAGCAGCTTGGGGGCGGGTCAGGGAGACACTGAAGCTTTCTTT. This sequence encodes CASSLGAGQGDTEAFF.

This sequence joins TRBV6-5 and TRBJ2-7, with D possibly TRBD1 on 5 matching bases. The V and J ends lost 5 bases and 1 base respectively, with 9 bases between them. Germline V gene lookup returns CDR1 MNHEY and CDR2 SVGAGI. The CDR3 extends over 13 amino acids. The CDR3 DNA reads TGTGCCAGCAGTCCCGCAGGGTCCTACGAGCAGTACTTC. Protein: CASSPAGSYEQYF.

The chain is built from TRBV5-1 and TRBJ2-1; TRBD2 agrees at 7 bases. The germline CDR1 and CDR2 sequences are SGHRS and YFSETQ. This CDR3 comprises 16 residues. V was clipped by 7 bases and J by 1 base; unmatched bases: 11. In DNA, the CDR3 is TGCGCCAGCCGACCAAGAAGCGGGGCTTCCTACAATGAGCAGTTCTTC. Translated: CASRPRSGASYNEQFF.

This clone was observed a handful of times. V and J are TRBV6-5 and TRBJ1-1; no firm D call. The CDR3 is 15 residues long. V gave up 3 bases and J gave up 5 bases, with 16 bases separating them. Germline lookup yields CDR1 MNHEY and CDR2 SVGAGI. This CDR3 is CASSYGRGLQTEAFF. CDR3 DNA: TGTGCCAGCAGTTATGGTCGCGGACTCCAGACTGAAGCTTTCTTT.

This clone has just a few counts. V is TRBV7-9 and J is TRBJ1-6; 8 nucleotides line up with TRBD1. Per germline, CDR1 SEHNR and CDR2 FQNEAQ (reference sequence). The V segment lost 8 bases and the J segment 5 bases; nucleotides outside the gene matches: 11. This CDR3 is 16 amino acids long. CDR3 sequence (DNA): TGTGCCAGCGGCATACCGACAGGGGCAAATAATTCACCCCTCCACTTT. This codes for CASGIPTGANNSPLHF.

The chain couples TRBV4-1 to TRBJ1-1; possibly TRBD1 for D (5 bases). Trimming took off 1 base at V and 1 base at J, with 7 bases between the two ends. Germline-derived CDR1 and CDR2 are MGHRA and YSYEKL. This CDR3 contains 14 residues. The CDR3 protein is CASSQVTANTEAFF. CDR3 sequence (DNA): TGCGCCAGCAGCCAAGTGACAGCGAACACTGAAGCTTTCTTT.

This clone was recorded once. The rearrangement links TRBV7-3 to TRBJ2-3, with 7 bases aligning to TRBD2. V dropped 4 bases and J dropped 1; count of bases not matched to a gene: 5. In germline, CDR1 is SGHTA, CDR2 FQGTGA. CDR3 length: 15 residues. CDR3 DNA: TGTGCCAGCAGCTCCGATGCGGGGGGCACAGATACGCAGTATTTT. Its protein is CASSSDAGGTDTQYF.

V is TRBV11-2 and J is TRBJ1-2, with TRBD1 as a possible D gene (5 bases). The CDR3 loop spans 15 amino acids. Trimming took 3 bases from V and 3 from J, leaving 14 bases between them. CDR1 and CDR2 (germline): SGHAT, FQNNGV. Here the CDR3 reads CASSFGSGKYYGYTF. The CDR3 nucleotides read TGTGCCAGCAGCTTCGGGTCAGGGAAGTACTATGGCTACACCTTC.

The chain has TRBV7-2 and TRBJ1-5; 9 bases align to TRBD1. The germline V gene encodes CDR1 SGHTA and CDR2 FQGNSA. V shed 3 bases and J 3 bases; nucleotides not matched to a gene: 6. CDR3 length: 16 amino acids. CDR3 nucleotide sequence: TGTGCCAGCAGCTTCGGACAGGGGTCCTTCAATCAGCCCCAGCATTTT. This sequence encodes CASSFGQGSFNQPQHF.

Judged by abundance, this clone is large. In the same sample, other DNA sequences code for this CDR3. The chain recombines TRBV19 with TRBJ2-7, with D perhaps given as TRBD1 or TRBD2 (6 bases each). The V gene lost 2 bases and the J gene lost 3 bases, with 11 bases spanning the gap. The V gene's germline CDR1 is LNHDA and CDR2 SQIVND (reference sequence). This CDR3 has 14 amino acids. This chain's CDR3 is CASSIKGGRYEQYF. CDR3 coding DNA: TGTGCCAGTAGTATAAAGGGGGGCCGCTACGAGCAGTACTTC.

This clone was found a few times. This chain links TRBV19 with TRBJ1-5, with 7 bases matching TRBD1. Germline assignment: CDR1 LNHDA and CDR2 SQIVND (reference sequence). J gave up 2 bases and V 8 bases, and 6 bases lay outside the gene matches. CDR3 size: 14 residues. CDR3 DNA: TGTGCCAGTCGACAGGGAGATGGCAATCAGCCCCAGCATTTT. Translating it yields CASRQGDGNQPQHF. Based on the CDR3 plus reference TRBV19 and TRBJ1-5, the full variable domain is DGGITQSPKYLFRKEGQNVTLSCEQNLNHDAMYWYRQDPGQGLRLIYYSQIVNDFQKGDIAEGYSVSREKKESFPLTVTSAQKNPTAFYLCASRQGDGNQPQHFGDGTRLSIL.

The V call is TRBV5-6, the J call TRBJ2-7; no clear D gene. The V end was cut by 6 bases, the J end by 2 bases, with 6 bases between. The CDR3 spans 11 residues. Germline CDR1 SGHDT, CDR2 YYEEEE. CDR3 in amino acids: CASTSTYEQYF. The CDR3 DNA sequence: TGTGCCAGCACCTCGACCTACGAGCAGTACTTC.

CDR3 bases: TGTGCCAGCAGCCCAGAGGTCGGGTCGCCAAGGGAGCAGTACTTC. This gives the protein CASSPEVGSPREQYF. This chain links TRBV9 with TRBJ2-7; no reliable D call. V lost 4 bases, J lost 7 bases, and 21 bases lay in between. The CDR3 has 15 amino acids. CDR1 SGDLS and CDR2 YYNGEE come from the germline V gene. The whole variable domain, remainder taken from reference TRBV9 and TRBJ2-7, is DSGVTQTPKHLITATGQRVTLRCSPRSGDLSVYWYQQSLDQGLQFLIQYYNGEERAKGNILERFSAQQFPDLHSELNLSSLELGDSALYFCASSPEVGSPREQYFGPGTRLTVT.

In DNA form, the CDR3 reads TGTGCCAGTAGTAGCCCCGGGACAGACAGCAATCAGCCCCAGCATTTT. This translates into CASSSPGTDSNQPQHF. The chain joins TRBV19 to TRBJ1-5; 7 nucleotides align to TRBD1. CDR1 is LNHDA and CDR2 is SQIVND in the germline V gene (reference sequence). Trimming removed 4 bases from V and 1 base from J; junction bases left unmatched: 7. The CDR3 covers 16 residues.

The sample holds one count of this clone. The genes are TRBV4-3 and TRBJ1-2; perhaps TRBD1 as D (5 bases). The CDR3 extends over 12 amino acids. The germline V gene has CDR1 LGHNA and CDR2 YSLEER. With 2 bases removed from V and 13 bases from J, the gap between germline ends came to 14 bases. The CDR3 loop reads CASSQLGGESTF. The DNA of the CDR3 is TGCGCCAGCAGCCAATTGGGAGGGGAAAGCACCTTC.

The chain joins TRBV7-2 to TRBJ2-7; maybe TRBD2 (7 bases). With 7 bases removed from V and 0 bases from J, the gap between germline ends came to 16 bases. CDR3 size: 15 residues. Germline V gene data show CDR1 as SGHTA and CDR2 as FQGNSA. The CDR3 DNA reads TGTGCCAGCACCCACGGAGGGGGGGGCTCCTACGAGCAGTACTTC. This gives the protein CASTHGGGGSYEQYF. Based on the CDR3 plus reference TRBV7-2 and TRBJ2-7, the full variable domain is GAGVSQSPSNKVTEKGKDVELRCDPISGHTALYWYRQSLGQGLEFLIYFQGNSAPDKSGLPSDRFSAERTGGSVSTLTIQRTQQEDSAVYLCASTHGGGGSYEQYFGPGTRLTVT.

The CDR3 is CASSFRGELNVLTF. The CDR3 region has the DNA TGTGCCAGCAGCTTTCGAGGGGAGCTCAACGTCCTGACTTTC. The gene calls are TRBV5-4 and TRBJ2-6; either TRBD1 or TRBD2 may supply D (5 bases each). V lost 2 bases, J lost 9 bases, and 12 bases lay in between. From germline, CDR1 is SGHNT and CDR2 YYREEE (reference sequence). CDR3 length equals 14 residues.

This chain links TRBV7-2 with TRBJ2-5, with D uncertain. The CDR3 covers 14 residues. V lost 2 bases to trimming and J lost 1 base, with 8 bases between them. CDR1 is SGHTA, CDR2 FQGNSA, per germline. CDR3 in DNA: TGTGCCAGCAGCTTACAGGTGTCCCAAGAGACCCAGTACTTC. Its translation: CASSLQVSQETQYF.

This chain connects TRBV28 to TRBJ1-1; tentatively, D is TRBD1 (6 bases). Germline CDR1 and CDR2: MDHEN and SYDVKM. This CDR3 is built from 14 residues. Trimming pared 5 bases from V and 11 bases from J, leaving 21 bases between. CDR3 coding DNA: TGTGCCAGCAGTGTAAGAACAGGGCTTACGAGGGCTTTCTTT. This translates into CASSVRTGLTRAFF.

V and J are TRBV23-1 and TRBJ2-7; D is unresolved. TRBV23-1 is classed as an ORF, of uncertain function. The CDR3 extends over 9 amino acids. V was clipped by 3 bases and J by 6 bases, with 0 bases between them. CDR3 residues: CASSHEQYF. CDR3 sequence (DNA): TGCGCCAGCAGTCACGAGCAGTACTTC.